Below are 27 T cell receptor beta chains sequenced from a single sample in a study of cytomegalovirus exposure and HLA in healthy donors. Primers: 60 Vbeta forward and 13 Jbeta reverse. Profiled with immunoSEQ multiplex PCR; TCRdb holds only in-frame clones, not every one. The repertoire consists of about 140,000 clones, with roughly 73% occurring once and the leading ten covering about 3%. Sequencing was carried out using PBMCs. Receptor source: a man aged 40-49 years in good health and CMV-seronegative.

Only one count was recorded for this clone. CDR3 region: CSALLDRDNTEAFF. In DNA form, the CDR3 reads TGCAGCGCCCTCTTGGACAGGGATAACACTGAAGCTTTCTTT. J is TRBJ1-1 and V is TRBV29-1; the match to TRBD1 covers 8 bases. The V segment lost 7 bases and the J segment 2 bases; nucleotides outside the gene matches: 9. The CDR3 contains 14 residues. Germline V gene lookup returns CDR1 SQVTM and CDR2 ANQGSEA.

This clone was observed a handful of times. This chain links TRBV7-2 with TRBJ1-1, with no clear D. CDR1 is SGHTA, CDR2 FQGNSA, per germline. This CDR3 has 14 amino acids. V lost 1 base and J 1 base, leaving 7 bases between the germline ends. The CDR3 DNA is TGTGCCAGCAGCTTAGTCCGGGGGAACACTGAAGCTTTCTTT. Its translation: CASSLVRGNTEAFF. Full variable domain (rest looked up from reference TRBV7-2 and TRBJ1-1): GAGVSQSPSNKVTEKGKDVELRCDPISGHTALYWYRQSLGQGLEFLIYFQGNSAPDKSGLPSDRFSAERTGGSVSTLTIQRTQQEDSAVYLCASSLVRGNTEAFFGQGTRLTVV.

This clone was seen a single time. The CDR3 protein is CATTRQGAIVNVLTF. Here the CDR3 DNA reads TGTGCCACTACGAGACAGGGGGCAATAGTCAACGTCCTGACTTTC. The rearrangement links TRBV6-1 to TRBJ2-6; 10 nucleotides agree with TRBD1. There are 15 residues in the CDR3. The junction had 12 bases not matched to a gene; V was cut back by 10 bases and J by 9 bases. CDR1 is MNHNS, CDR2 SASEGT, per germline.

The count of this clone is one. The V gene is TRBV7-9, the J gene TRBJ1-4; 10 bases align to TRBD1. Per germline, CDR1 SEHNR and CDR2 FQNEAQ (reference sequence). The CDR3 runs 16 residues. The trim removed 0 bases at V and 8 bases at J, leaving 6 bases unmatched. CDR3 nucleotides: TGTGCCAGCAGCTTAGCTCCGACAGGGGGCAGGGAAAAACTGTTTTTT. Its protein is CASSLAPTGGREKLFF.

The chain couples TRBV2 to TRBJ1-5, with D perhaps matching TRBD1 (5 bases). The V gene lost 5 bases and the J gene lost 6 bases, with 14 bases spanning the gap. The germline V gene has CDR1 SNHLY and CDR2 FYNNEI. There are 14 residues in the CDR3. The CDR3 sequence: CASSQGQVIQPQHF. In DNA, the CDR3 is TGTGCCAGCAGTCAAGGACAAGTTATTCAGCCCCAGCATTTT.

V gene TRBV28 combines with J gene TRBJ1-2; D gene unclear. Germline assignment: CDR1 MDHEN and CDR2 SYDVKM. Trimming took off 1 base at V and 8 bases at J, with 11 bases between the two ends. This CDR3 has 13 residues. The CDR3 coding sequence is TGTGCCAGCAGTTTATCCCCTGTGCGGGGCTACACCTTC. Protein sequence: CASSLSPVRGYTF.

This clone showed up just once. V gene TRBV5-1 combines with J gene TRBJ1-2; 10 nucleotides align to TRBD1. Germline CDR1 SGHRS, CDR2 YFSETQ. Trimming at V came to 2 bases and at J to 3 bases, leaving 10 bases not matched to a gene. The CDR3 consists of 17 residues. The CDR3 DNA reads as TGCGCCAGCAGCTTTCCGGGACAGGGGAAGATGGACTATGGCTACACCTTC. Its protein is CASSFPGQGKMDYGYTF.

This clone was detected a few times. The chain is built from TRBV9 and TRBJ2-2; a weak D match, TRBD1 (5 bases). In germline, CDR1 is SGDLS, CDR2 YYNGEE. The CDR3 sequence is 14 residues long. Trimming took 0 bases from V and 4 from J, leaving 7 bases between them. The CDR3 DNA is TGTGCCAGCAGCGTAGGACAGCGCACCGGGGAGCTGTTTTTT. It specifies CASSVGQRTGELFF.

This clone was detected a few times. The V call is TRBV18, the J call TRBJ1-2; no definite D call. Per germline, CDR1 KGHSH and CDR2 LQKENI. The V gene lost 3 bases and the J gene lost 3 bases, with 14 bases spanning the gap. This CDR3 is 15 amino acids long. This chain's CDR3 is CASSPEGANDYGYTF. The CDR3 nucleotides are TGTGCCAGCTCACCGGAGGGCGCCAATGACTATGGCTACACCTTC.

V usage is TRBV9 and J usage is TRBJ1-1, with 9 nucleotides matching TRBD1. Germline V CDR1 and CDR2: SGDLS, YYNGEE. The CDR3 consists of 15 residues. The trim removed 3 bases at V and 1 base at J, leaving 4 bases unmatched. The DNA of the CDR3 is TGTGCCAGCAGCGCACAGGGGGCCACGAACACTGAAGCTTTCTTT. Translation: CASSAQGATNTEAFF.

This clone was seen more than once but under ten times. The gene calls are TRBV5-6 and TRBJ2-7, with D perhaps matching TRBD1 (5 bases). CDR1 SGHDT and CDR2 YYEEEE come from the germline V gene. This CDR3 spans 14 amino acids. Trimming removed 2 bases from V and 6 bases from J, with 15 bases in between. The CDR3 loop is CASSLQARQAEQYF. DNA of the CDR3: TGTGCCAGCAGCTTACAGGCTCGTCAGGCCGAGCAGTACTTC.

The rearrangement links TRBV27 to TRBJ2-4; 8 bases map to TRBD1. V lost 8 bases and J lost 7; bases outside the gene matches: 10. Germline CDR1 and CDR2: MNHEY and SMNVEV (reference sequence). This CDR3 is 14 amino acids long. The CDR3 sequence: CASQEDRDGNIQYF. In DNA, the CDR3 is TGTGCCAGCCAGGAGGACAGGGATGGGAACATTCAGTACTTC.

The rearrangement links TRBV6-4 to TRBJ2-2; possibly TRBD1 for D (6 bases). This CDR3 comprises 15 residues. With 2 bases removed from V and 7 bases from J, the gap between germline ends came to 14 bases. CDR1 and CDR2 from the germline V gene are MRHNA and SNTAGT. CDR3 amino acids: CASSDQGPSSGELFF. CDR3 DNA: TGTGCCAGCAGTGACCAGGGGCCTTCTAGCGGGGAGCTGTTTTTT.

The chain links TRBV6-1 to TRBJ2-4; perhaps TRBD1 as D (5 bases). Trimming removed 6 bases from V and 5 bases from J, with 14 bases in between. Germline V gene sequence: CDR1 MNHNS, CDR2 SASEGT. The CDR3 sequence is 14 residues long. The CDR3 reads CASRGVSVQNIQYF. For the CDR3, the DNA is TGTGCCAGCAGAGGGGTATCAGTACAAAACATTCAGTACTTC.

The rearrangement uses TRBV7-9 and TRBJ2-3; D ambiguous. Germline CDR1 SEHNR, CDR2 FQNEAQ (reference sequence). The CDR3 length is 14 residues. Trimming removed 1 base at V and 0 bases at J, with 5 bases between. The CDR3 DNA reads as TGTGCCAGCAGCTTAGGACTGAGCACAGATACGCAGTATTTT. Its translation: CASSLGLSTDTQYF.

V gene TRBV6-6 combines with J gene TRBJ1-1; 9 positions agree with TRBD1. Germline loops: CDR1 MNHNY, CDR2 SVGAGI (reference sequence). CDR3 length: 14 amino acids. V was pared by 2 bases and J by 3 bases, with 1 base of the junction left unmatched. This CDR3 is CASSYRTGDTEAFF. CDR3 sequence (DNA): TGTGCCAGCAGTTACAGGACAGGGGACACTGAAGCTTTCTTT.

This chain joins TRBV6-1 and TRBJ2-3; D is possibly TRBD2 (5 bases). Per germline, CDR1 MNHNS and CDR2 SASEGT. The ends were cut back, 2 bases at V and 1 base at J, with 10 bases in the middle. CDR3 length equals 15 residues. The CDR3: CASSERSGGTDTQYF. CDR3 nucleotides: TGTGCCAGCAGTGAAAGGTCCGGGGGCACAGATACGCAGTATTTT.

This clone occurred a few times. The chain is built from TRBV4-2 and TRBJ2-7; D might be TRBD1 (6 bases). Germline CDR1 LGHNA, CDR2 YNFKEQ. Trimming stripped 4 bases from V and 4 bases from J, with 17 bases between. The CDR3 spans 15 residues. CDR3 region: CASSRSRDKDYEQYF. The CDR3 coding sequence is TGTGCCAGCAGCCGAAGCCGGGACAAAGATTACGAGCAGTACTTC.

The genes are TRBV7-2 and TRBJ2-5; 16 nucleotides align to TRBD2. J lost 4 bases, V lost 3 bases, and 8 bases had no gene match. The CDR3 covers 18 residues. Germline V gene lookup returns CDR1 SGHTA and CDR2 FQGNSA. The CDR3 region is CASSFKPGLAGGPETQYF. Written as DNA, the CDR3 is TGTGCCAGCAGCTTTAAACCGGGACTAGCGGGGGGGCCAGAGACCCAGTACTTC.

The table lists this clone with a count of one. This chain joins TRBV30 and TRBJ1-1, with unresolved D. This CDR3 spans 15 amino acids. V dropped 0 bases and J dropped 5 bases, with 16 bases sitting between them. Germline loops: CDR1 GTSNPN, CDR2 SVGIG (reference sequence). CDR3 nucleotide sequence: TGTGCCTGGAGTGTCATGTTGGGCAGTGGGACTGAAGCTTTCTTT. This gives the protein CAWSVMLGSGTEAFF.

Notes on this clone: Other DNA sequences within the sample encode an identical CDR3. The chain uses TRBV5-1 and TRBJ1-1, with a weak D call TRBD1 (6 bases). The V gene's germline CDR1 is SGHRS and CDR2 YFSETQ. This CDR3 has 16 amino acids. The ends were cut back, 3 bases at V and 4 bases at J, with 19 bases in the middle. The CDR3 nucleotides are TGCGCCAGCAGCTCCCAAGGACAGTTCGGAAGCACTGAAGCTTTCTTT. Translation gives CASSSQGQFGSTEAFF.

The count of this clone is one. The chain couples TRBV18 to TRBJ1-3, with a tentative D call TRBD1 (6 bases). This CDR3 comprises 16 residues. V lost 3 bases and J lost 0, with 12 bases in between. Germline V CDR1 and CDR2: KGHSH, LQKENI. As DNA, the CDR3 is TGTGCCAGCTCACCCGGACAGTGGGGCTCTGGAAACACCATATATTTT. Protein: CASSPGQWGSGNTIYF.

The V and J genes are TRBV2 and TRBJ2-5, with 9 bases matching TRBD1. The J call could be wrong; TRBJ2-7 is a better fit for the DNA end. The CDR3 spans 14 residues. From germline, CDR1 is SNHLY and CDR2 FYNNEI. The CDR3 spells CASRGRDRAYEQYF. In DNA form, the CDR3 reads TGTGCCAGCAGGGGCCGGGACAGGGCCTACGAGCAGTACTTC.

A few counts support this clone. The DNA of the CDR3 is TGTGCCAGCAGCTCTGACAGGGGGCGCGTCACCGGGGAGCTGTTTTTT. Its protein product is CASSSDRGRVTGELFF. This sequence joins TRBV5-6 and TRBJ2-2; 10 bases align to TRBD1. CDR3 size: 16 residues. Per germline, CDR1 SGHDT and CDR2 YYEEEE. The trim removed 3 bases at V and 4 bases at J, leaving 6 bases unmatched. The full variable domain, in which reference TRBV5-6 and TRBJ2-2 provide the parts outside the CDR3, is DAGVTQSPTHLIKTRGQQVTLRCSPKSGHDTVSWYQQALGQGPQFIFQYYEEEERQRGNFPDRFSGHQFPNYSSELNVNALLLGDSALYLCASSSDRGRVTGELFFGEGSRLTVL.

This clone was seen only a few times. This chain joins TRBV6-5 and TRBJ1-2; no firm D call. Trimming took 5 bases from V and 8 from J, leaving 15 bases between them. CDR3 length equals 13 residues. Per the germline V gene, CDR1 is MNHEY and CDR2 is SVGAGI. CDR3 nucleotide sequence: TGTGCCAGCAGTAACCTAAACGGGGAAGGCTACACCTTC. The encoded protein is CASSNLNGEGYTF.

V gene TRBV19 combines with J gene TRBJ2-1, with D perhaps matching TRBD1 (6 bases). The length of the CDR3 is 16 residues. Trimming took 2 bases from V and 0 from J, leaving 11 bases between them. Germline CDR1 LNHDA, CDR2 SQIVND (reference sequence). CDR3: CASSIPQGSSYNEQFF. DNA of the CDR3: TGTGCCAGTAGTATACCTCAGGGGAGCTCCTACAATGAGCAGTTCTTC.

The chain has TRBV20-1 and TRBJ1-5, with a weak D call TRBD1 (6 bases). This CDR3 is built from 11 residues. The germline CDR1 and CDR2 sequences are DFQATT and SNEGSKA (reference sequence). Trimming cost V 6 bases and J 11 bases, with 14 bases left between them. CDR3 amino acids: CSATTTGSQHF. The CDR3 nucleotides read TGCAGTGCAACAACTACAGGGTCCCAGCATTTT.